This section outlines one TCR beta chain sequence together with its context. Using immunoSEQ multiplex PCR, the repertoire was profiled, and TCRdb retains in-frame clones only, with some absent. The sample records about 490,000 clones, approximately 82% being singletons. The sample originates from a study of shared clonotypes between healthy human individuals. Trimming left V 10 bases short and J 1 base short, with 9 bases between. Germline CDR1 reads MDHEN; CDR2 reads SYDVKM. The CDR3 spans 12 residues. Study donors comprised healthy, HIV-negative adults devoid of recent acute infection or vaccination. Unsorted samples relied on 80 million to 95 million PBMCs, which served as the source of genomic DNA.

The source is a woman between 40 and 55 years old in good health. Some clones in this sample may be carry-over from other donors' samples. The genes are TRBV28 and TRBJ2-3; the D gene is possibly TRBD2 (5 bases). The sample was PBMCs. CDR3 bases: TGTGCCATGAATAGCGGCACAGATACGCAGTATTTT. This encodes CAMNSGTDTQYF.